Given below is one T cell receptor beta chain in context. Its antigen is unknown. The sample contains more than one DNA sequence encoding this CDR3. Deep level was the assay's run setting. The repertoire was sequenced with immunoSEQ multiplex PCR; TCRdb's copy has only in-frame clones and lacks some. Here the sample spans approximately 2.4 million clones, 95% being singletons. Every one of the donors was a Caucasian adult that lived in Nashville, Tennessee. A CD45RA+ naive subset and a CD45RA-negative memory subset were split from CD4+ cells. The CDR3 sequence is 15 residues long. The germline CDR1 and CDR2 sequences are SGHRS and YFSETQ. The J segment lost 2 bases and the V segment lost 1 base, leaving 2 bases of the junction unmatched. The sample is drawn from a study of shared clonotypes between healthy human individuals. Study observations and caveats: Non-shared clonotypes had lower generation probabilities than clonotypes shared by all four sorted-subset donors.

J is TRBJ2-5 and V is TRBV5-1, with TRBD2 identical over 10 bases. The source is a man younger than 30 in good health. Sequenced material: naive CD4+ T cells sorted from blood. As to subset: CD45RA+ positively selected. The CDR3 nucleotides are TGCGCCAGCAGCTTGAGGACTAGCGGACAAGAGACCCAGTACTTC. The encoded protein is CASSLRTSGQETQYF.